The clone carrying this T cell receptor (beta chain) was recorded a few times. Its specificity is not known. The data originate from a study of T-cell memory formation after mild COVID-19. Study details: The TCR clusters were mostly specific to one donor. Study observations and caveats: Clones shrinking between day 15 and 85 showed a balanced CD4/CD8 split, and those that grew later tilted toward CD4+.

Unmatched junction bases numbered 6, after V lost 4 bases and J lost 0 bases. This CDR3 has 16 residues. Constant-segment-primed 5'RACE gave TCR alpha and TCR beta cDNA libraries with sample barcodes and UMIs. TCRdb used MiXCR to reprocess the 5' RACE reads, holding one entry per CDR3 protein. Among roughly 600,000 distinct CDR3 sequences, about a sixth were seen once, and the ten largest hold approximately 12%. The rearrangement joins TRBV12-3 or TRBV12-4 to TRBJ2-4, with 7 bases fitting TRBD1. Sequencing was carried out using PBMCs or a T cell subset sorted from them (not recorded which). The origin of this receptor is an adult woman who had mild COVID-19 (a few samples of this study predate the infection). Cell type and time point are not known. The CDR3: CASSSGTVLAKNIQYF. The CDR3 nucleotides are TGTGCCAGCAGTTCAGGGACAGTATTAGCCAAAAACATTCAGTACTTC.